The 20 T cell receptor beta chains below were found in one sample sequenced in a study of a mutant IDH1 vaccine in newly diagnosed glioma. Assay used: immunoSEQ multiplex PCR; TCRdb lists only in-frame clones, some missing. The sample lists about 50,000 clones, just under 80% occurring once. No antigen is known for these receptors. This sample's time point: week 5, during vaccination. The study gave 300 ug of mutant IDH1 20-mer peptide per vaccine dose, with topical imiquimod. The sample was PBMCs, taken from a glioma patient whose treatment included an IDH1 peptide vaccine. These receptor sequences come from a man in his fifties or sixties with glioma.

The CDR3 DNA follows: TGCAGCGTTGCGGCAGGGGGTACAGATACGCAGTATTTT. This gives the protein CSVAAGGTDTQYF. V usage is TRBV29-1 and J usage is TRBJ2-3, with 7 bases lining up with TRBD1. The CDR3 has 13 residues. V shed 4 bases and J 3 bases; nucleotides not matched to a gene: 4. The V gene's germline CDR1 is SQVTM and CDR2 ANQGSEA.

This clone came up once. The V call is TRBV4-3, the J call TRBJ2-2; no reliable D call. Germline loops: CDR1 LGHNA, CDR2 YSLEER. The length of the CDR3 is 16 residues. V was cut by 0 bases and J by 2 bases, with 10 bases left in between. Written as DNA, the CDR3 is TGCGCCAGCAGCCAAGATCCAGCCAGTAACACCGGGGAGCTGTTTTTT. Protein product: CASSQDPASNTGELFF.

In this sample, this clone turned up once. V and J are TRBV7-2 and TRBJ1-1; no clear D. The CDR3 contains 14 residues. With 1 base removed from V and 7 bases from J, the gap between germline ends came to 13 bases. Germline V lookup: CDR1 SGHTA, CDR2 FQGNSA. CDR3: CASSLEASGNEAFF. The CDR3 coding sequence is TGTGCCAGCAGCTTAGAGGCCTCGGGAAATGAAGCTTTCTTT. The full variable domain, with the rest looked up from reference TRBV7-2 and TRBJ1-1, is GAGVSQSPSNKVTEKGKDVELRCDPISGHTALYWYRQSLGQGLEFLIYFQGNSAPDKSGLPSDRFSAERTGGSVSTLTIQRTQQEDSAVYLCASSLEASGNEAFFGQGTRLTVV.

The chain is built from TRBV9 and TRBJ2-5; 8 positions agree with TRBD1. The CDR3 contains 15 residues. The trim removed 0 bases at V and 2 bases at J, leaving 3 bases unmatched. Germline assignment: CDR1 SGDLS and CDR2 YYNGEE. The CDR3 region is CASSVGGQGQETQYF. The CDR3 region has the DNA TGTGCCAGCAGCGTAGGTGGACAGGGTCAAGAGACCCAGTACTTC.

This clone was picked up a small number of times. The chain combines TRBV9 with TRBJ1-4, with D tentatively TRBD1 (5 bases). This CDR3 is 16 amino acids long. Trimming took 1 base from V and 6 from J, leaving 16 bases between them. Germline V gives CDR1 SGDLS, CDR2 YYNGEE. The CDR3 DNA reads as TGTGCCAGCAGCGTATCGCCCCAGGGCCCGGATGAAAAACTGTTTTTT. Translated, it gives CASSVSPQGPDEKLFF.

The chain has TRBV29-1 and TRBJ1-1; D is possibly TRBD1 (5 bases). Germline V gene sequence: CDR1 SQVTM, CDR2 ANQGSEA. The CDR3 spans 11 residues. V lost 3 bases and J lost 10, with 12 bases in between. CDR3 loop: CSVEVRQGAFF. CDR3 DNA: TGCAGCGTTGAGGTCAGGCAGGGAGCTTTCTTT.

This chain links TRBV29-1 with TRBJ2-1, with TRBD2 matching over 9 bases. Looked up from germline, CDR1 is SQVTM and CDR2 is ANQGSEA. The CDR3 sequence is 13 residues long. This CDR3 is CKEGGGADDEQFF. The CDR3 DNA sequence: TGCAAGGAGGGCGGGGGGGCTGACGATGAGCAGTTCTTC.

This clone was observed a few times. The V gene is TRBV2, the J gene TRBJ1-2; a possible D gene is TRBD1 (5 bases). V was cut by 5 bases and J by 0 bases, with 13 bases left in between. Germline V gene sequence: CDR1 SNHLY, CDR2 FYNNEI. The CDR3 is made up of 15 amino acids. The CDR3 sequence is CASSTRAISNYGYTF. In DNA, the CDR3 is TGTGCCAGCAGTACCAGGGCCATATCTAACTATGGCTACACCTTC. The whole variable domain, filled in from reference TRBV2 and TRBJ1-2, reads EPEVTQTPSHQVTQMGQEVILRCVPISNHLYFYWYRQILGQKVEFLVSFYNNEISEKSEIFDDQFSVERPDGSNFTLKIRSTKLEDSAMYFCASSTRAISNYGYTFGSGTRLTVV.

The rearrangement joins TRBV30 to TRBJ1-5, with 7 bases matching TRBD1. This CDR3 region has 13 residues. The ends lost 1 base at V and 5 bases at J; junction bases unmatched: 2. CDR1 GTSNPN and CDR2 SVGIG come from the germline V gene (reference sequence). This CDR3 reads CAWSGDSYQPQHF. The CDR3 DNA reads as TGTGCCTGGAGTGGGGACAGCTATCAGCCCCAGCATTTT.

The chain combines TRBV9 with TRBJ2-7; no reliable D call. V shed 0 bases and J shed 1 base, with 11 bases lying between them. This CDR3 spans 15 amino acids. CDR1 and CDR2 from the germline V gene are SGDLS and YYNGEE. CDR3 DNA: TGTGCCAGCAGCGTAGCACCGACTGATTCCTACGAGCAGTACTTC. Translating gives CASSVAPTDSYEQYF.

The chain is built from TRBV19 and TRBJ1-1; D is perhaps TRBD1 (5 bases). This CDR3 has 16 residues. Trimming shortened V by 7 bases and J by 4 bases, and 22 bases separated the two germline ends. Germline CDR1 is LNHDA and CDR2 is SQIVND (reference sequence). In DNA, the CDR3 is TGTGCCAGTACCCCCTGGGGGGAAGGGTCGGTCACTGAAGCTTTCTTT. This gives the protein CASTPWGEGSVTEAFF.

This sequence joins TRBV7-2 and TRBJ1-4, with unresolved D. The V end lost 3 bases, the J end lost 3 bases, and 8 bases lay between the germline ends. Germline-derived CDR1 and CDR2 are SGHTA and FQGNSA. The CDR3 is 14 amino acids. DNA for the CDR3: TGTGCCAGCAGCTTCAGTCAGTCTAATGAAAAACTGTTTTTT. It translates to CASSFSQSNEKLFF.

The chain employs TRBV20-1 and TRBJ2-3; D gene uncertain. This CDR3 spans 10 amino acids. Trimming pared 5 bases from V and 6 bases from J, leaving 6 bases between. Germline V gene lookup returns CDR1 DFQATT and CDR2 SNEGSKA (reference sequence). The DNA of the CDR3 is TGCAGTGCTCTTTCCGATACGCAGTATTTT. It encodes CSALSDTQYF.

The chain is built from TRBV30 and TRBJ2-7; perhaps TRBD1 as D (6 bases). The germline gives CDR1 GTSNPN, CDR2 SVGIG (reference sequence). Trimming took 2 bases from V and 5 from J, leaving 16 bases between them. The CDR3 runs 14 residues. The CDR3 protein is CAWSYQGIRDEQYF. The CDR3 nucleotides read TGTGCCTGGAGTTACCAGGGGATTCGGGACGAGCAGTACTTC.

The chain couples TRBV29-1 to TRBJ1-2; 8 nucleotides agree with TRBD1. Germline trimming cut 1 base from V and 4 bases from J; bases unmatched to any gene: 5. The CDR3 is 14 amino acids. CDR1 and CDR2 (germline): SQVTM, ANQGSEA. DNA for the CDR3: TGCAGCGTTGAAGCCACGACAGGGGCCTATGGCTACACCTTC. Protein sequence: CSVEATTGAYGYTF.

By frequency in the sample, this clone is medium-sized. The gene calls are TRBV5-1 and TRBJ1-1; a weak D match, TRBD1 (5 bases). The V end lost 3 bases, the J end lost 2 bases, and 14 bases lay between the germline ends. The germline gives CDR1 SGHRS, CDR2 YFSETQ. This CDR3 region has 15 residues. The CDR3 coding sequence is TGCGCCAGCAGCTCACGGGGGGTTCTAAACACTGAAGCTTTCTTT. It encodes CASSSRGVLNTEAFF.

The chain carries TRBV29-1 and TRBJ1-1; D ambiguous. Germline CDR1 reads SQVTM; CDR2 reads ANQGSEA. Deletions cut 5 bases from V and 4 bases from J, with 11 bases between. This CDR3 has 12 residues. This chain's CDR3 is CSVSDTRTEAFF. The CDR3 nucleotides read TGCAGCGTTTCCGACACCCGCACTGAAGCTTTCTTT.

The chain carries TRBV7-9 and TRBJ2-7, with D possibly being TRBD1 or TRBD2 (5 bases each). The CDR3 loop spans 16 amino acids. Trimming took off 1 base at V and 7 bases at J, with 20 bases between the two ends. Germline CDR1 and CDR2: SEHNR and FQNEAQ (reference sequence). The CDR3 bases are TGTGCCAGCAGCTTAGATGTTGAGGGCGGCTCAGGGGAGCAGTACTTC. As protein: CASSLDVEGGSGEQYF.

This rearrangement joins TRBV5-6 to TRBJ2-2; 9 nucleotides line up with TRBD1. The germline CDR1 and CDR2 sequences are SGHDT and YYEEEE. This CDR3 has 17 amino acids. Trimming removed 4 bases from V and 1 base from J; junction bases left unmatched: 8. CDR3 residues: CASSPSDRGRNTGELFF. CDR3 nucleotide sequence: TGTGCCAGCAGCCCCTCGGACAGGGGACGGAACACCGGGGAGCTGTTTTTT.

The chain combines TRBV5-1 with TRBJ2-7; a possible D gene is TRBD1 (6 bases). Germline CDR1 SGHRS, CDR2 YFSETQ. Trimming pared 0 bases from V and 2 bases from J, leaving 12 bases between. This CDR3 spans 15 amino acids. The CDR3 protein is CASSLGTDHTYEQYF. In DNA, the CDR3 is TGCGCCAGCAGCTTGGGGACAGATCATACCTACGAGCAGTACTTC.